The TCR beta chain described here comes from a study of vaccination and CD4 T cells after COVID-19. With the Oncomine TCR Beta short-read assay, DNA from cultured CD4+ T cells was sequenced. TCRdb fed the PCR reads into MiXCR, producing one record per CDR3 protein. The sample lists some 21,000 distinct CDR3 sequences, 35% to 45% seen once, with 4.5% to 5% in the top ten. On this clonotype itself: Antigen: not known.

Study results and limitations: For SARS-CoV-2-reactive clonotypes, the median went from around 20 to 38, a nonsignificant increase.

CDR1 and CDR2 (germline): WNHNN, SYGVQD (reference sequence). The ends were cut back, 0 bases at V and 6 bases at J, with 7 bases in the middle. This CDR3 has 13 amino acids. Regarding treatment: roughly 10-day PBMC culture with coronavirus spike peptide pools or control peptides (ViraFEST assay). The chain has TRBV10-1 and TRBJ2-3; D is ambiguous. The material was CD4+ T cells from blood, cultured in vitro, obtained before SARS-CoV-2 vaccination. The TCR was taken from a human donor who had recovered from COVID-19. CDR3 coding DNA: TGCGCCAGCAGTGAGTCACCGTGGGATACGCAGTATTTT. Translated, it gives CASSESPWDTQYF.